Sequencing of this T cell receptor beta chain was carried out in a study of memory CD4+ T cells and cytomegalovirus serostatus. Study-wide context: Healthy Belgian adult donors included about nine CMV-positive and some 24 CMV-negative people.

Germline assignment: CDR1 SGHNT and CDR2 YYREEE (reference sequence). This CDR3 is 15 amino acids long. Trimming at V came to 6 bases and at J to 7 bases, leaving 12 bases not matched to a gene. The sample holds one count of this clone. The sort gate was single viable CD3+CD4+CD8-CD45RO+ cells for memory CD4+ T cells. Repertoires were generated with immunoSEQ multiplex PCR, while TCRdb's copy carries only in-frame clones and drops some. The sample gives about 40,000 clones, around 80% of which show up once; less than 0.6% is in the top ten. The receptor was derived from an adult in good health and CMV-seronegative. The chain is built from TRBV5-4 and TRBJ1-2, with TRBD1 identical over 10 bases. What was sequenced was memory CD4+ T cells from blood. CDR3 loop: CASNHPGQGVIGYTF. DNA for the CDR3: TGTGCCAGCAACCACCCCGGACAGGGGGTTATTGGCTACACCTTC.